The entry that follows covers one T cell receptor (beta chain) sequence. What it binds is not known. The CDR3 has 15 amino acids. V trimming: 4 bases; J trimming: 1 base; junction bases outside the gene matches: 3. Looked up from germline, CDR1 is SGHRS and CDR2 is YFSETQ. This entry is derived from a study of cytomegalovirus exposure and HLA in healthy donors. Study-wide results and limits: Several of the most significant clusters were apparently associated with common viral pathogens in a later analysis. It was likely that a cluster of highly shared sequence variants was a sequencing artifact.

Amplification used 60 Vbeta primers and 13 Jbeta primers. Repertoires were generated with immunoSEQ multiplex PCR, while TCRdb's copy carries only in-frame clones and drops some. In the table there are around 100,000 clones, approximately 73% of which are singletons. The specimen sequenced was PBMCs. The TCR sequence derives from a woman younger than 35 in good health and CMV-seropositive. The rearrangement links TRBV5-1 to TRBJ2-1, with TRBD2 identical over 9 bases. The DNA for the CDR3 is TGCGCCAGCAGCGGGCGGGGGGGATCCTACAATGAGCAGTTCTTC. Its translation is CASSGRGGSYNEQFF.